This T cell receptor (beta chain) appears in the sequencing data of a study of siplizumab effects on memory and regulatory T cells. Findings of the study overall: Mapping to unstimulated subsets was achieved for only a minor fraction of alloreactive clones. The average Treg-derived proportion among mappable alloreactive CD4+ clones was roughly 70% with siplizumab versus about 27% in controls.

Some clones are missing from TCRdb's copy, which holds only in-frame ones; the method was immunoSEQ multiplex PCR. The repertoire includes 85,000 to 95,000 clones, 90% to 95% of them detected once, and around 0.3% sits in the top ten. Comments on this clone: Its antigen is undetermined.

This sequence was found in a human donor in good health. Sequenced: non-Treg CD4+ T cells sorted from blood.

The CDR3 region is CASSVGTGNTIYF. For the CDR3, the DNA is TGTGCCAGTAGCGTGGGAACTGGAAACACCATATATTTT. This sequence joins TRBV19 and TRBJ1-3; D not resolved. The V end was cut by 6 bases, the J end by 2 bases, with 8 bases between. In germline, CDR1 is LNHDA, CDR2 SQIVND (reference sequence). This CDR3 is built from 13 residues.